Presented here are 32 T cell receptor beta chains from one specimen sequenced in a study of naive and memory T cell subsets. Ligated cDNA underwent four rounds of PCR with nested alpha and beta constant region primers and SP2. A single record per CDR3 protein comes from TCRdb applying MiXCR to the 5' RACE reads. The table lists 57,000 or so distinct CDR3 sequences, over 7% of them singletons. A UMI-containing oligonucleotide was joined by 3' ligation to the TCR cDNA template. These receptors all stem from a male donor in good health.

This clonotype was seen ten or more times. The V gene is TRBV7-2, the J gene TRBJ1-2; 7 bases agree with TRBD1. The V segment lost 5 bases and the J segment 6 bases; nucleotides outside the gene matches: 9. This CDR3 is 14 amino acids long. The V gene's germline CDR1 is SGHTA and CDR2 FQGNSA. In DNA form, the CDR3 reads TGTGCCAGCAGCCCAGGTGAGGGGGCGGATGGCTACACCTTC. Translating gives CASSPGEGADGYTF.

This clonotype was counted many times. The chain has TRBV5-1 and TRBJ1-4; no definite D call. CDR3 length: 13 amino acids. Germline values: CDR1 SGHRS, CDR2 YFSETQ. Trimming stripped 1 base from V and 1 base from J, with 2 bases between. Here the CDR3 DNA reads TGCGCCAGCAGCTTGATAACTAATGAAAAACTGTTTTTT. Residues: CASSLITNEKLFF.

The sample holds a few counts of this clonotype. The DNA of the CDR3 is TGCAGTGCTTCCGAGGGGGCAGGGCATTCACCCCTCCACTTT. Translated: CSASEGAGHSPLHF. This chain connects TRBV20-1 to TRBJ1-6, with TRBD1 identical over 7 bases. The J segment lost 8 bases and the V segment lost 5 bases, leaving 9 bases of the junction unmatched. The CDR3 length is 14 residues. Germline CDR1 reads DFQATT; CDR2 reads SNEGSKA (reference sequence).

The chain recombines TRBV2 with TRBJ2-7; 9 bases map to TRBD2. J lost 7 bases, V lost 3 bases, and 7 bases had no gene match. This CDR3 comprises 14 residues. In germline, CDR1 is SNHLY, CDR2 FYNNEI. CDR3 nucleotide sequence: TGTGCCAGCAGTGATAGGCTAGCGGGGAGAGAGCAGTACTTC. It yields the protein CASSDRLAGREQYF.

The CDR3 coding sequence is TGTGCCAGCAGCTCGATACAGGGGAACGGAATGAGCTATGGCTACACCTTC. It is translated as CASSSIQGNGMSYGYTF. This chain joins TRBV5-4 and TRBJ1-2, with 7 nucleotides matching TRBD1. Trimming cost V 3 bases and J 4 bases; bases outside gene matches: 15. This CDR3 is 17 amino acids long. Germline values: CDR1 SGHNT, CDR2 YYREEE (reference sequence).

This chain uses TRBV7-2 with TRBJ2-3; 12 bases match TRBD1. Germline V gives CDR1 SGHTA, CDR2 FQGNSA. This CDR3 has 19 amino acids. The J segment lost 2 bases and the V segment lost 3 bases, leaving 12 bases of the junction unmatched. The CDR3: CASSFRLGQGARVTDTQYF. As DNA, the CDR3 is TGTGCCAGCAGCTTCAGGTTGGGACAGGGGGCCCGGGTCACAGATACGCAGTATTTT.

This clonotype was found many times. The gene calls are TRBV30 and TRBJ1-5; tentative D call: TRBD1 (6 bases). This CDR3 is built from 14 residues. From germline, CDR1 is GTSNPN and CDR2 SVGIG (reference sequence). The germline V and J ends were trimmed by 2 bases and 4 bases, with 12 bases remaining between them. CDR3 amino acids: CAWSTTGPNQPQHF. The DNA for the CDR3 is TGTGCCTGGAGTACCACAGGGCCGAATCAGCCCCAGCATTTT.

This chain connects TRBV12-3 or TRBV12-4 to TRBJ2-1; D perhaps matches TRBD1 (6 bases). This CDR3 is built from 14 residues. V was cut by 7 bases and J by 0 bases, with 10 bases left in between. In DNA, the CDR3 is TGTGCCAGCAACCTAGGGGGCTCCTACAATGAGCAGTTCTTC. It specifies CASNLGGSYNEQFF.

The J gene is TRBJ2-1, the V gene TRBV6-1, with TRBD2 identical over 9 bases. The germline V gene has CDR1 MNHNS and CDR2 SASEGT. CDR3 length: 15 amino acids. Unmatched junction bases numbered 12, after V lost 7 bases and J lost 8 bases. The CDR3 region is CASTGSGSRLDEQFF. For the CDR3, the DNA is TGTGCCAGCACGGGTAGCGGGAGTCGGTTGGATGAGCAGTTCTTC.

This clonotype was seen ten or more times. V gene TRBV5-1 combines with J gene TRBJ1-5; D gene uncertain. CDR3 length equals 13 residues. With 4 bases removed from V and 0 bases from J, the gap between germline ends came to 5 bases. Germline V lookup: CDR1 SGHRS, CDR2 YFSETQ. This CDR3 is CASSVNSNQPQHF. CDR3 DNA: TGCGCCAGCAGCGTAAATAGCAATCAGCCCCAGCATTTT.

In its sample, this clonotype was seen a few times. This rearrangement joins TRBV5-1 to TRBJ1-1; no reliable D call. V was trimmed by 4 bases and J by 7 bases, leaving 11 bases between them. This CDR3 spans 12 amino acids. Germline V gene sequence: CDR1 SGHRS, CDR2 YFSETQ. For the CDR3, the DNA is TGCGCCAGCAGCCAAACCGGGAGTGAAGCTTTCTTT. Translating it yields CASSQTGSEAFF. Supplemented by reference TRBV5-1 and TRBJ1-1, the full variable domain reads KAGVTQTPRYLIKTRGQQVTLSCSPISGHRSVSWYQQTPGQGLQFLFEYFSETQRNKGNFPGRFSGRQFSNSRSEMNVSTLELGDSALYLCASSQTGSEAFFGQGTRLTVV.

The V call is TRBV27, the J call TRBJ1-1; D not certain. Trimming took off 5 bases at V and 7 bases at J, with 17 bases between the two ends. Looked up from germline, CDR1 is MNHEY and CDR2 is SMNVEV (reference sequence). This CDR3 has 14 amino acids. The CDR3 loop is CASSPSIGMVEAFF. CDR3 nucleotides: TGTGCCAGCAGTCCCTCGATAGGGATGGTTGAAGCTTTCTTT.

V usage is TRBV12-3 or TRBV12-4 and J usage is TRBJ1-3; tentatively, D is TRBD1 (5 bases). The CDR3 is 14 amino acids. The germline V and J ends were trimmed by 6 bases and 5 bases, with 14 bases remaining between them. As DNA, the CDR3 is TGTGCCAGCAGGGGGCTTGAGGCGAGAAACACCATATATTTT. It is translated as CASRGLEARNTIYF.

This clonotype has at least ten counts. The chain employs TRBV5-1 and TRBJ2-1, with TRBD1 matching 9 bases. Germline loops: CDR1 SGHRS, CDR2 YFSETQ. After removal of 3 bases from V and 2 bases from J, the junction contained 3 bases not matched to a gene. The CDR3 has 15 residues. CDR3 in DNA: TGCGCCAGCAGCTATGGACAGGGGCCCTACAATGAGCAGTTCTTC. Translating gives CASSYGQGPYNEQFF. The full variable domain, completed using reference TRBV5-1 and TRBJ2-1, is KAGVTQTPRYLIKTRGQQVTLSCSPISGHRSVSWYQQTPGQGLQFLFEYFSETQRNKGNFPGRFSGRQFSNSRSEMNVSTLELGDSALYLCASSYGQGPYNEQFFGPGTRLTVL.

V usage is TRBV18 and J usage is TRBJ2-5; TRBD1 matches at 8 bases. The CDR3 is 15 amino acids. Per germline, CDR1 KGHSH and CDR2 LQKENI. Trimming cost V 3 bases and J 5 bases; bases outside gene matches: 8. The CDR3 DNA sequence: TGTGCCAGCTCACCCCGGACAGGGTCAGGGGAGACCCAGTACTTC. This codes for CASSPRTGSGETQYF.

At least ten counts were recorded for this clonotype. CDR3 nucleotides: TGTGCCAGCAGCACAGGGGGTCATAATTCACCCCTCCACTTT. As protein: CASSTGGHNSPLHF. This sequence joins TRBV27 and TRBJ1-6; 8 nucleotides line up with TRBD1. This CDR3 is 14 amino acids long. Trimming took 6 bases from V and 5 from J; bases not matched to a gene: 3. CDR1 and CDR2 (germline): MNHEY, SMNVEV (reference sequence).

This clonotype was counted a few times. V gene TRBV18 combines with J gene TRBJ1-4, with a tentative D call TRBD1 (5 bases). Trimming removed 6 bases at V and 0 bases at J, with 17 bases between. This CDR3 has 17 amino acids. Germline V gives CDR1 KGHSH, CDR2 LQKENI. The CDR3 spells CASSLRGAPATNEKLFF. CDR3 sequence (DNA): TGTGCCAGCTCGCTTCGGGGCGCCCCTGCAACTAATGAAAAACTGTTTTTT.

The V gene is TRBV3-1, the J gene TRBJ2-5; 8 bases are shared with TRBD2. The CDR3 has 13 amino acids. In germline, CDR1 is LGHDT, CDR2 YNNKEL (reference sequence). Unmatched junction bases numbered 3, after V lost 7 bases and J lost 2 bases. The CDR3 loop is CASKRGKQETQYF. DNA of the CDR3: TGTGCCAGCAAGCGGGGGAAACAAGAGACCCAGTACTTC.

There are a few counts of this clonotype. The chain combines TRBV6-6 with TRBJ2-2; 13 positions agree with TRBD2. Trimming at V came to 3 bases and at J to 5 bases, leaving 3 bases not matched to a gene. Germline-derived CDR1 and CDR2 are MNHNY and SVGAGI (reference sequence). The CDR3 runs 16 residues. CDR3 DNA: TGTGCCAGCAGTTATGCGGGACTAGCGGGAACCGGGGAGCTGTTTTTT. Amino acid sequence: CASSYAGLAGTGELFF.

CDR3 in DNA: TGTGCCACCAGGGGTACTGAAGCTTTCTTT. Protein sequence: CATRGTEAFF. V and J are TRBV15 and TRBJ1-1; D gene uncertain. This CDR3 is 10 amino acids long. The germline V gene has CDR1 LNHNV and CDR2 YYDKDF (reference sequence). Deletions cut 6 bases from V and 5 bases from J, with 4 bases between.

This clonotype has more than one count but fewer than ten. The chain employs TRBV7-9 and TRBJ2-7, with 9 bases that match TRBD2. CDR1 is SEHNR, CDR2 FQNEAQ, per germline (reference sequence). CDR3 size: 16 residues. J gave up 6 bases and V 5 bases, and 14 bases lay outside the gene matches. The CDR3 sequence: CASSPKGAGGPGEQYF. CDR3 DNA sequence: TGTGCCAGCAGCCCCAAGGGGGCGGGAGGGCCGGGCGAGCAGTACTTC.

The V call is TRBV6-5, the J call TRBJ2-1, with a weak D call TRBD2 (5 bases). Per the germline V gene, CDR1 is MNHEY and CDR2 is SVGAGI. The length of the CDR3 is 15 residues. V was pared by 0 bases and J by 8 bases, with 14 bases between. CDR3 DNA sequence: TGTGCCAGCAGTTACTCGGGAGCCCGTCGCGATGAGCAGTTCTTC. This sequence encodes CASSYSGARRDEQFF.

This chain connects TRBV20-1 to TRBJ2-3; no definite D call. The V and J ends lost 0 bases and 4 bases respectively, with 14 bases between them. Germline CDR1 and CDR2: DFQATT and SNEGSKA (reference sequence). The CDR3 runs to 15 residues. CDR3 amino acids: CSARDPLSRADTQYF. Here the CDR3 DNA reads TGCAGTGCTAGAGACCCCCTCTCAAGGGCAGATACGCAGTATTTT.

This clonotype occurred a few times. V and J are TRBV27 and TRBJ1-2; D is uncertain. The CDR3 is 11 residues long. V was cut by 6 bases and J by 4 bases, with 6 bases left in between. Germline lookup yields CDR1 MNHEY and CDR2 SMNVEV (reference sequence). Here the CDR3 reads CASSPFYGYTF. In DNA form, the CDR3 reads TGTGCCAGCAGCCCTTTCTATGGCTACACCTTC.

Points on this clonotype: A much bigger clone sits one base away, suggesting this may be a read error. The V and J genes are TRBV20-1 and TRBJ1-6; perhaps TRBD1 as D (5 bases). Germline V gives CDR1 DFQATT, CDR2 SNEGSKA (reference sequence). Trimming took off 1 base at V and 8 bases at J, with 21 bases between the two ends. This CDR3 has 17 residues. CDR3 nucleotide sequence: TGCAGTGCTAGAGCTCCCGGGACCCACCTATTAGATTCACCCCTCCACTTT. Amino acids: CSARAPGTHLLDSPLHF.

This clonotype was seen repeatedly, ten times or more. The gene calls are TRBV6-6 and TRBJ2-5; D is ambiguous. The germline V gene has CDR1 MNHNY and CDR2 SVGAGI (reference sequence). The CDR3 sequence is 13 residues long. The V end lost 6 bases, the J end lost 2 bases, and 10 bases lay between the germline ends. The CDR3 loop is CASRIGTQETQYF. CDR3 coding DNA: TGTGCCAGCAGGATCGGCACACAAGAGACCCAGTACTTC.

The V call is TRBV14, the J call TRBJ2-3; D is unresolved. The length of the CDR3 is 13 residues. Trimming shortened V by 4 bases and J by 8 bases, and 13 bases separated the two germline ends. Germline assignment: CDR1 SGHDN and CDR2 FVKESK. The CDR3 protein is CASSPSTFGTQYF. DNA of the CDR3: TGTGCCAGCAGCCCCTCTACTTTCGGTACGCAGTATTTT.

This clonotype has at least ten counts. The rearrangement uses TRBV12-3 or TRBV12-4 and TRBJ1-2; no firm D call. Trimming pared 3 bases from V and 1 base from J, leaving 9 bases between. The length of the CDR3 is 14 residues. Here the CDR3 reads CASSLGGNNYGYTF. Here the CDR3 DNA reads TGTGCCAGCAGTTTGGGCGGGAATAACTATGGCTACACCTTC.

This clonotype was observed at least ten times. This chain connects TRBV3-1 to TRBJ2-7; D gene uncertain. V was trimmed by 1 base and J by 0 bases, leaving 7 bases between them. The CDR3 loop spans 14 amino acids. Germline lookup yields CDR1 LGHDT and CDR2 YNNKEL (reference sequence). The CDR3, as DNA: TGTGCCAGCAGCCAAGGGGGATTCTCCTACGAGCAGTACTTC. This gives the protein CASSQGGFSYEQYF.

In this sample, this clonotype turned up many times. This chain connects TRBV6-2 or TRBV6-3 to TRBJ2-1; D ambiguous. The CDR3 runs 14 residues. Trimming removed 2 bases at V and 3 bases at J, with 8 bases between. CDR1 and CDR2 from the germline V gene are MNHEY and SVGEGT. The CDR3 sequence is CASSYAPGYNEQFF. In DNA form, the CDR3 reads TGTGCCAGCAGTTACGCCCCGGGCTACAATGAGCAGTTCTTC.

The J gene is TRBJ1-2, the V gene TRBV6-5; no definite D call. Per germline, CDR1 MNHEY and CDR2 SVGAGI. The length of the CDR3 is 14 residues. V shed 2 bases and J shed 0 bases, with 7 bases lying between them. The CDR3 DNA follows: TGTGCCAGCAGTTACCTGGGAGCTAACTATGGCTACACCTTC. Amino acids: CASSYLGANYGYTF.

This sequence joins TRBV20-1 and TRBJ1-5, with TRBD1 matching over 7 bases. Germline CDR1 DFQATT, CDR2 SNEGSKA (reference sequence). This CDR3 has 15 amino acids. V lost 3 bases and J lost 2; bases outside the gene matches: 7. The CDR3: CSARSTGNGNQPQHF. The DNA of the CDR3 is TGCAGTGCTAGGTCGACAGGGAATGGCAATCAGCCCCAGCATTTT.